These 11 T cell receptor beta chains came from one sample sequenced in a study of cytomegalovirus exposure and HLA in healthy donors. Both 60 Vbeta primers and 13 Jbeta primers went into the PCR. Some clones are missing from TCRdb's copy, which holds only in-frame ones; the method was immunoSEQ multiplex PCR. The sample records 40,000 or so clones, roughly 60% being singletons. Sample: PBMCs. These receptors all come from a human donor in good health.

The CDR3 sequence: CAWSVLLRDTGLSGNTIYF. The CDR3 DNA reads TGTGCCTGGAGTGTACTCTTAAGGGATACAGGGCTCTCTGGAAACACCATATATTTT. The chain uses TRBV30 and TRBJ1-3; D possibly corresponds to TRBD1 (6 bases). V gave up 0 bases and J gave up 0 bases, with 21 bases separating them. CDR3 length equals 19 residues. The germline CDR1 and CDR2 sequences are GTSNPN and SVGIG (reference sequence).

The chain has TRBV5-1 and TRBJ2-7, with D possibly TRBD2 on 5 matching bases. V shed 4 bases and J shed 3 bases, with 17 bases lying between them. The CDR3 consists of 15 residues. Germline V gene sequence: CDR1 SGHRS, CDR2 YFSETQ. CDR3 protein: CASSPDSPGDYEQYF. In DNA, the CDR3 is TGCGCCAGCAGCCCGGACTCTCCCGGGGACTACGAGCAGTACTTC.

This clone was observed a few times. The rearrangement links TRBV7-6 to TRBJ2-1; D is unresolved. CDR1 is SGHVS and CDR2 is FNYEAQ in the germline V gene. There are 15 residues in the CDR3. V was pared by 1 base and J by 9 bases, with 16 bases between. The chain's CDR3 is CASSLVVTRAGEQFF. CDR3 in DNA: TGTGCCAGCAGCTTAGTGGTTACTCGAGCTGGTGAGCAGTTCTTC.

The CDR3 nucleotides read TGTGCCAGCAAGCGACAGGGAGTTAATGAAAAACTGTTTTTT. Translated, it gives CASKRQGVNEKLFF. The rearrangement joins TRBV2 to TRBJ1-4; 7 nucleotides line up with TRBD1. J gave up 4 bases and V 7 bases, and 6 bases lay outside the gene matches. This CDR3 has 14 residues. Germline values: CDR1 SNHLY, CDR2 FYNNEI.

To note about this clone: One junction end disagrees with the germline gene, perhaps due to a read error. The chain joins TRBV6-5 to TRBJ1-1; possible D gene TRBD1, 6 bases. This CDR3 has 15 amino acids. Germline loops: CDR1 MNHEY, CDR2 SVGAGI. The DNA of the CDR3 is TGTGCCAGCAGTAACATCAGGGGTAGGGGTACTGAAACTTTCTTT. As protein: CASSNIRGRGTETFF.

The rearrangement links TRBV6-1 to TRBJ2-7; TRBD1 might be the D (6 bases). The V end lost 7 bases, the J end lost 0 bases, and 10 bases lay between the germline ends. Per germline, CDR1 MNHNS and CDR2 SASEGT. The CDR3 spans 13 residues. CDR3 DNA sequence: TGTGCCAGCACCGGACAGATCTCCTACGAGCAGTACTTC. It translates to CASTGQISYEQYF.

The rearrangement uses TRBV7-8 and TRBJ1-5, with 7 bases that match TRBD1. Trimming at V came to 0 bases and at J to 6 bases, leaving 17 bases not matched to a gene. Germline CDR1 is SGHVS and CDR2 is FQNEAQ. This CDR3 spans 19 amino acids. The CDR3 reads CASSLARFRGIPRGQPQHF. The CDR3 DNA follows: TGTGCCAGCAGCTTAGCCAGATTCAGGGGGATCCCTAGGGGTCAGCCCCAGCATTTT.

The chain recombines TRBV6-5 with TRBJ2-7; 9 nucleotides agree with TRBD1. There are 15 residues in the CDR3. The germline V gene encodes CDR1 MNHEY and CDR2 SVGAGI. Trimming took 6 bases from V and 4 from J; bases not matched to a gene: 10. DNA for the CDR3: TGTGCCAGCAGACCATCCGGGACAGGGCTATACGAGCAGTACTTC. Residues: CASRPSGTGLYEQYF.

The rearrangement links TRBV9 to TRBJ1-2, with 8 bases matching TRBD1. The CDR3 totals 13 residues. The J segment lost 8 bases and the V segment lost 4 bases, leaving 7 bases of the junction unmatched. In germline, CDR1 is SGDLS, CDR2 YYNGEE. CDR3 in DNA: TGTGCCAGCAGCCCCCGGACAGGGAGAGGCTACACCTTC. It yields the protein CASSPRTGRGYTF.

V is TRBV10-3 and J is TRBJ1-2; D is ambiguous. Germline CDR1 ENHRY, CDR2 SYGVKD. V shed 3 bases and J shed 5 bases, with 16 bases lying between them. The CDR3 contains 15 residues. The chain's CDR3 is CAISEMRTSPYGYTF. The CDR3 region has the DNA TGTGCCATCAGTGAAATGAGGACTAGTCCTTATGGCTACACCTTC.

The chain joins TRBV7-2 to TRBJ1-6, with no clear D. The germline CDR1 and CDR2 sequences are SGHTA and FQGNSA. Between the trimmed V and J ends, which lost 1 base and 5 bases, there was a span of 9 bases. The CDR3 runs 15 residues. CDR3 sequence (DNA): TGTGCCAGCAGCTTAGGGCTCGGAGATAATTCACCCCTCCACTTT. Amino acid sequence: CASSLGLGDNSPLHF.